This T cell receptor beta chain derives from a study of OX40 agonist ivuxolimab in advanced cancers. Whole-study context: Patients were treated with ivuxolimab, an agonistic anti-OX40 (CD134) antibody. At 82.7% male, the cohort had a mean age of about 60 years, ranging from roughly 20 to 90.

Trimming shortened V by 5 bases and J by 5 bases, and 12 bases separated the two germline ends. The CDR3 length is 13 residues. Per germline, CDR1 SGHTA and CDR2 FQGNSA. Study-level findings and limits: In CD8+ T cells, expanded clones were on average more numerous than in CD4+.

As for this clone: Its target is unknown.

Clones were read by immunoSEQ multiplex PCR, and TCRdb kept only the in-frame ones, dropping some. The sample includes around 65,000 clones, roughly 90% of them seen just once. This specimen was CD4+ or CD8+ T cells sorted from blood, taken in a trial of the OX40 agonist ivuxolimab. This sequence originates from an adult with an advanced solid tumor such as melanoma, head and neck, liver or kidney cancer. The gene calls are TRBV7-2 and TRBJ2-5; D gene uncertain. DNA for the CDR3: TGTGCCAGCAGCCAAGGTCGTCTGGAGACCCAGTACTTC. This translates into CASSQGRLETQYF.